This T cell receptor beta chain came from a study of blood T cell repertoires in COVID-19. Study-wide context: The United States, Italy and Spain supplied acute and convalescent COVID-19 samples. From T cells, B-cell-depleted T cells, or PBMCs came the material, which was cDNA or gDNA.

Some clones are missing from TCRdb's copy, which holds only in-frame ones; the method was immunoSEQ multiplex PCR. There are 90,000 to 130,000 clones in the sample; over 65% occur only once, and about 1.8% lies in the top ten. Germline CDR1 MNHEY, CDR2 SVGAGI. The CDR3 contains 11 residues. V lost 4 bases to trimming and J lost 4 bases, with 2 bases between them. This sequence was found in a woman aged 40 to 50 with acute or convalescent COVID-19. V is TRBV6-5 and J is TRBJ2-1; D remains unclear. Specimen: peripheral blood. CDR3 in amino acids: CASSLYNEQFF. As DNA, the CDR3 is TGTGCCAGCAGTTTATACAATGAGCAGTTCTTC.